The text below deals with one TCR beta chain. Its matching antigen is unknown. Germline is not matched at one junction end, which may reflect a read error. CDR1 and CDR2 from the germline V gene are MGHRA and YSYEKL. This CDR3 region has 16 residues. This sample was included in a study of tumor-infiltrating lymphocytes in primary liver carcinoma. Study information: Sample yields of productive TCRbeta reads, ranging from roughly 3.5 to 8 million, were similar across tissue types.

Overall study results and limits: Researchers found tumor-adjacent and tumor-blood pairs overlapped less than tumor region pairs.

From around 500 ng of total RNA, TCR beta-specific cDNA was reverse-transcribed using a constant-region primer. A slightly modified ARM-PCR protocol with three nested multiplex PCR rounds produced these TCR beta libraries. Primers for the first two PCR rounds were TRBV1-TRBV30 forward primers and a C-beta reverse primer (approximately 10 cycles per round). TCRdb analysed the multiplex PCR reads with MiXCR anew, one entry per CDR3 protein. The table shows some 130,000 distinct CDR3 sequences, with around 70% occurring only once. Unsorted bulk tissue of about 20-30 mg yielded co-extracted RNA and DNA.

This sequence joins TRBV4-1 and TRBJ2-7; D may be TRBD1 or TRBD2 (5 bases each). The material sequenced was tumor-adjacent normal liver tissue. The receptor was derived from a woman between 55 and 75 years old with primary liver carcinoma and hepatitis B virus infection. As DNA, the CDR3 is TGCGCCAGCAGCCAGGGTCCGGATTGGGGGACCTACGAGCAGTGCTTC. Its protein product is CASSQGPDWGTYEQCF.